The 7 T cell receptor beta chains below all came from one sample that was sequenced in a study of cytomegalovirus exposure and HLA in healthy donors. The study ran its PCR with 60 Vbeta and 13 Jbeta primers. Repertoires were generated with immunoSEQ multiplex PCR, while TCRdb's copy carries only in-frame clones and drops some. The ten most abundant clones cover less than 3% of a sample with about 130,000 clones. Sequences were obtained from PBMCs. The receptors derive from a man under 40 in good health and CMV-seronegative.

The genes are TRBV28 and TRBJ2-7; the match to TRBD2 covers 12 bases. Germline loops: CDR1 MDHEN, CDR2 SYDVKM. V shed 7 bases and J 6 bases; nucleotides not matched to a gene: 25. This CDR3 spans 20 amino acids. CDR3 amino acids: CASTTRASGRASSIFGEQYF. The CDR3 coding sequence is TGTGCCAGCACCACCAGGGCTAGCGGGAGGGCCTCGTCGATATTCGGCGAGCAGTACTTC.

The V and J genes are TRBV28 and TRBJ2-1, with 10 bases that match TRBD1. V gave up 3 bases and J gave up 2 bases; unmatched junction bases: 4. Looked up from germline, CDR1 is MDHEN and CDR2 is SYDVKM. This CDR3 spans 16 amino acids. CDR3 nucleotide sequence: TGTGCCAGCAGTTTCCCGGGACAGGGGACCTACAATGAGCAGTTCTTC. Protein: CASSFPGQGTYNEQFF.

V usage is TRBV29-1 and J usage is TRBJ2-3; 9 nucleotides line up with TRBD1. The CDR3 spans 14 residues. Germline V gives CDR1 SQVTM, CDR2 ANQGSEA. V was clipped by 5 bases and J by 1 base; unmatched bases: 4. CDR3 sequence reads: CSVQDRGGTDTQYF. The DNA for the CDR3 is TGCAGCGTTCAGGACAGGGGAGGCACAGATACGCAGTATTTT.

The chain links TRBV9 to TRBJ2-3, with 8 bases lining up with TRBD2. The CDR3 covers 16 residues. Looked up from germline, CDR1 is SGDLS and CDR2 is YYNGEE. Unmatched junction bases numbered 9, after V lost 4 bases and J lost 2 bases. The CDR3 region is CASSPGTSGLTDTQYF. The CDR3 nucleotides are TGTGCCAGCAGCCCAGGCACTAGCGGCCTCACAGATACGCAGTATTTT.

The V and J genes are TRBV10-3 and TRBJ2-2, with a weak D call TRBD2 (7 bases). CDR3 size: 17 residues. The germline V and J ends were trimmed by 0 bases and 5 bases, with 16 bases remaining between them. Germline V CDR1 and CDR2: ENHRY, SYGVKD. The CDR3 spells CAISESSGGRGTGELFF. The CDR3 nucleotides read TGTGCCATCAGTGAGTCATCGGGGGGCAGGGGAACCGGGGAGCTGTTTTTT.

The V call is TRBV15, the J call TRBJ1-4; 8 bases align to TRBD1. V lost 5 bases to trimming and J lost 7 bases; unmatched junction nucleotides: 9. The CDR3 runs to 15 residues. The germline V gene has CDR1 LNHNV and CDR2 YYDKDF (reference sequence). CDR3 bases: TGTGCCACCAGCCTTAGTCACGGGACAGGTGAAAAACTGTTTTTT. It yields the protein CATSLSHGTGEKLFF. The entire variable domain, with the rest obtained from reference TRBV15 and TRBJ1-4, is as follows: DAMVIQNPRYQVTQFGKPVTLSCSQTLNHNVMYWYQQKSSQAPKLLFHYYDKDFNNEADTPDNFQSRRPNTSFCFLDIRSPGLGDTAMYLCATSLSHGTGEKLFFGSGTQLSVL.

The chain couples TRBV6-6 to TRBJ2-7; D unclear. The CDR3 sequence is 12 residues long. The germline V gene encodes CDR1 MNHNY and CDR2 SVGAGI (reference sequence). V lost 7 bases, J lost 4 bases, and 11 bases lay in between. This chain's CDR3 is CASTSTGYEQYF. The CDR3 nucleotides read TGTGCCAGCACCTCGACTGGGTACGAGCAGTACTTC.